This T cell receptor (beta chain) was obtained from a study of CD8 T cells in ankylosing spondylitis. Germline-derived CDR1 and CDR2 are SGHVS and FQNEAQ. This CDR3 has 16 amino acids. Trimming cost V 6 bases and J 3 bases, with 21 bases left between them. Whole-study findings and limits: Clones tied to disease were said to be significantly enriched in matched ankylosing spondylitis synovial fluid. Some motif variants had been reported before (in reactive arthritis synovial fluid and blood). Seemingly characteristic of ankylosing spondylitis blood was a TCR beta motif consisting of under 10 highly homologous variants.

In this sample, this clonotype turned up many times. As yet, its antigen is unknown. One entry per CDR3 protein, called by TCRdb with MiXCR from the 5' RACE reads. The sample has 500,000 to 650,000 distinct CDR3 sequences, roughly 5.2% seen once. This sequence originates from a male donor with ankylosing spondylitis. Sequenced sample: blood, either unsorted or a sorted T cell fraction (not recorded which). The rearrangement links TRBV7-8 to TRBJ2-7; D perhaps matches TRBD2 (5 bases). The CDR3 protein is CASSPRGRDIDYEQYF. In DNA, the CDR3 is TGTGCCAGCAGTCCCAGAGGCCGGGATATTGACTACGAGCAGTACTTC. Variable domain in full (rest from reference TRBV7-8 and TRBJ2-7): GAGVSQSPRYKVAKRGQDVALRCDPISGHVSLFWYQQALGQGPEFLTYFQNEAQLDKSGLPSDRFFAERPEGSVSTLKIQRTQQEDSAVYLCASSPRGRDIDYEQYFGPGTRLTVT.